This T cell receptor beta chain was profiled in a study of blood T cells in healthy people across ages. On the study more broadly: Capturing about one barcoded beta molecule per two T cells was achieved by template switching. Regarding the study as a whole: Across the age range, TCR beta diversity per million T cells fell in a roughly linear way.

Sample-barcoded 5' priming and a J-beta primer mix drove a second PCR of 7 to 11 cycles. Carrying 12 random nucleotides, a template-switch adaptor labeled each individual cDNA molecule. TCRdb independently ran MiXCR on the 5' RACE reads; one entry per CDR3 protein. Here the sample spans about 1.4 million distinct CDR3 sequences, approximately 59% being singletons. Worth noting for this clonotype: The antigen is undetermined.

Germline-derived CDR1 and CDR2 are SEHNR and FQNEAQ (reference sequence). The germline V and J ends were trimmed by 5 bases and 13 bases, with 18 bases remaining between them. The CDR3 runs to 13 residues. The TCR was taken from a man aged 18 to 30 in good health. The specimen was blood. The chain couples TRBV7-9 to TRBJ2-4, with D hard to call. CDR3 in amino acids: CASSPVVSEEQYF. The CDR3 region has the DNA TGTGCCAGCAGCCCGGTTGTTAGTGAAGAGCAGTACTTC.